The clone carrying this T cell receptor (beta chain) was picked up a small number of times. This sample is part of a study of cytomegalovirus exposure and HLA in healthy donors. On the study more broadly: Around 76% of 398 genotyped donors fell in the Caucasian-associated ancestry cluster.

Primers included in the PCR were 60 Vbeta and 13 Jbeta primers. Profiled with immunoSEQ multiplex PCR; TCRdb holds only in-frame clones, not every one. The data show 130,000 or so clones, about 61% seen once. What was sequenced was PBMCs. The sequence came from a woman between 40 and 55 years old in good health and CMV-seronegative.

CDR3 sequence: CASSLDRLTLAKNIQYF. DNA of the CDR3: TGTGCCAGCAGCTTAGACCGACTCACGCTAGCCAAAAACATTCAGTACTTC. V usage is TRBV7-8 and J usage is TRBJ2-4; no firm D call. This CDR3 spans 17 amino acids. Per germline, CDR1 SGHVS and CDR2 FQNEAQ. V lost 1 base and J 0 bases, leaving 13 bases between the germline ends.